Listed below are T cell receptor beta chains from one sample, sequenced in a study of blood T cell repertoires in COVID-19. The table came from immunoSEQ multiplex PCR; TCRdb's copy has only in-frame clones and leaves some out. The data show tens of thousands of clones, nearly 90% seen once. Sequencing was done on a sample of peripheral blood. The receptor set was obtained from a man aged 45 to 65 with active COVID-19. The CDR3 runs from the conserved cysteine through the conserved F or W. Fields, in order: J gene, D gene, V gene, clone size, CDR3 DNA, CDR3 protein. D genes are given only for firm matches. Rows may omit the clone size; those that give it use once, few, many or a size class.

j_call: TRBJ2-3; d_call: NA; v_call: TRBV7-3; clone_size: NA; cdr3_nt: TGTGCCAGCAGCTTACACGAAGATCAGGCCTATACGCAGTATTTT; cdr3_aa: CASSLHEDQAYTQYF
j_call: TRBJ2-7; d_call: NA; v_call: TRBV27; clone_size: NA; cdr3_nt: TGTGCCAGCAGTCGAGGTTTTAGTACCTACGAGCAGTACTTC; cdr3_aa: CASSRGFSTYEQYF
j_call: TRBJ1-3; d_call: NA; v_call: TRBV2; clone_size: few; cdr3_nt: TGTGCCAGCAGTGAATTGTCGTCCAACACCATATATTTT; cdr3_aa: CASSELSSNTIYF
j_call: TRBJ2-1; d_call: TRBD2; v_call: TRBV4-1; clone_size: NA; cdr3_nt: TGCGCCAGCAGCCAAGATTTTGGGACTAGCGGCCTTAATGAGCAGTTCTTC; cdr3_aa: CASSQDFGTSGLNEQFF
j_call: TRBJ1-6; d_call: NA; v_call: TRBV7-8; clone_size: NA; cdr3_nt: TGTGCCAGCAGCTTAGCCCTGGCCAGGGCTGATTCACCCCTCCACTTT; cdr3_aa: CASSLALARADSPLHF
j_call: TRBJ1-1; d_call: TRBD1; v_call: TRBV6-2/TRBV6-3; clone_size: few; cdr3_nt: TGTGCCAGCAGTCGGGACAGCTTCGGCGGGGTTGGCACTGAAGCTTTCTTT; cdr3_aa: CASSRDSFGGVGTEAFF
j_call: TRBJ2-5; d_call: TRBD1; v_call: TRBV5-5; clone_size: NA; cdr3_nt: TGTGCCAGCAGCTTGGTGGGCAGGGGGTCAGAGACCCAGTACTTC; cdr3_aa: CASSLVGRGSETQYF
j_call: TRBJ2-5; d_call: NA; v_call: TRBV28; clone_size: NA; cdr3_nt: TGTGCCAGCAGTCCCCAGAATCAGGGTAGGGAGACCCAGTACTTC; cdr3_aa: CASSPQNQGRETQYF
j_call: TRBJ1-2; d_call: TRBD1; v_call: TRBV27; clone_size: NA; cdr3_nt: TGTGCCAGCAGGCTGACAGGGAACTATGGCTACACCTTC; cdr3_aa: CASRLTGNYGYTF
j_call: TRBJ2-1; d_call: NA; v_call: TRBV2; clone_size: NA; cdr3_nt: TGTGCCAGCAGCCTAAGCTACACAGACAATGAGCAGTTCTTC; cdr3_aa: CASSLSYTDNEQFF
j_call: TRBJ2-3; d_call: TRBD1; v_call: TRBV6-4; clone_size: NA; cdr3_nt: TGTGCCAGCAGTGACTCGGCCGGGACAGGGCAGGCAGATACGCAGTATTTT; cdr3_aa: CASSDSAGTGQADTQYF
j_call: TRBJ1-1; d_call: TRBD1; v_call: TRBV2; clone_size: NA; cdr3_nt: TGTGCCAGCAGAGCCCGACAGGGGACGAACACTGAAGCTTTCTTT; cdr3_aa: CASRARQGTNTEAFF
j_call: TRBJ1-5; d_call: TRBD1; v_call: TRBV7-8; clone_size: NA; cdr3_nt: TGTGCCAGCAGGACAGGGAGTCAGCCCCAGCATTTT; cdr3_aa: CASRTGSQPQHF
j_call: TRBJ2-3; d_call: NA; v_call: TRBV3-1/TRBV3-2; clone_size: NA; cdr3_nt: TGTGCCAGCAGCCAAGAATTTAGAGGGAGCACAGATACGCAGTATTTT; cdr3_aa: CASSQEFRGSTDTQYF
j_call: TRBJ1-3; d_call: TRBD1; v_call: TRBV3-1/TRBV3-2; clone_size: NA; cdr3_nt: TGTGCCAGCAGCCAACAGGGGGCTGGAAACACCATATATTTT; cdr3_aa: CASSQQGAGNTIYF
j_call: TRBJ2-3; d_call: NA; v_call: TRBV2; clone_size: once; cdr3_nt: TGTGCCAGCAGCTTCGCTTCCCTGGGGCCCGATACGCAGTATTTT; cdr3_aa: CASSFASLGPDTQYF
j_call: TRBJ2-5; d_call: TRBD2; v_call: TRBV7-2; clone_size: NA; cdr3_nt: TGTGCCAGCAGCTTACCAACTAGCGGGTGGATAAAGACCCAGTACTTC; cdr3_aa: CASSLPTSGWIKTQYF
j_call: TRBJ1-2; d_call: TRBD1; v_call: TRBV4-1; clone_size: NA; cdr3_nt: TGCGCCAGCAGCCACACAGGGGTACCGACTGTCTATGGCTACACCTTC; cdr3_aa: CASSHTGVPTVYGYTF
j_call: TRBJ2-2; d_call: NA; v_call: TRBV7-2; clone_size: NA; cdr3_nt: TGTGCCAGCAGCCCGGGACTCCAGTTCACCGGGGAGCTGTTTTTT; cdr3_aa: CASSPGLQFTGELFF
j_call: TRBJ2-3; d_call: TRBD2; v_call: TRBV7-3; clone_size: NA; cdr3_nt: TGTGCCAGCAGCTTACCTGAAGGTGGCGGGGGGGGCACAGATACGCAGTATTTT; cdr3_aa: CASSLPEGGGGGTDTQYF
j_call: TRBJ2-5; d_call: NA; v_call: TRBV5-4; clone_size: NA; cdr3_nt: TGTGCCAGCAGCTTGGGGGCCTTCCAAGAGACCCAGTACTTC; cdr3_aa: CASSLGAFQETQYF
j_call: TRBJ1-3; d_call: TRBD1; v_call: TRBV4-3; clone_size: NA; cdr3_nt: TGCGCCAGCAGCCAAGTCCGGACAGGGCAACCCTCTGGAAACACCATATATTTT; cdr3_aa: CASSQVRTGQPSGNTIYF
j_call: TRBJ2-1; d_call: NA; v_call: TRBV27; clone_size: once; cdr3_nt: TGTGCCAGCAGCTTCGTCGGACAGACGTACAATGAGCAGTTCTTC; cdr3_aa: CASSFVGQTYNEQFF